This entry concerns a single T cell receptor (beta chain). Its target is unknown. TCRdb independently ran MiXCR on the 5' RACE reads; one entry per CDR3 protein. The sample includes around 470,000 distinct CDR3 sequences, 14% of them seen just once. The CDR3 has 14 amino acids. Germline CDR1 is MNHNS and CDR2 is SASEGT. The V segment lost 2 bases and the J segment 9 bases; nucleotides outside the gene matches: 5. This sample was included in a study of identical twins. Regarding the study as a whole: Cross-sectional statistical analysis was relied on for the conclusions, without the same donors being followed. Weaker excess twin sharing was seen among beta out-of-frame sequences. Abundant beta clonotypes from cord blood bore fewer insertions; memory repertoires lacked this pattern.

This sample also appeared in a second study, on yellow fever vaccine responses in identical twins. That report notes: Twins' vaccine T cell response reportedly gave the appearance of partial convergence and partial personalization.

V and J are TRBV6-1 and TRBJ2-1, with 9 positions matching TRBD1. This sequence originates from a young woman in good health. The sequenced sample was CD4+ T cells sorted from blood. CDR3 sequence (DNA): TGTGCCAGCAGTGAAACAGGGGGCGAGGGTGAGCAGTTCTTC. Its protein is CASSETGGEGEQFF.